The entry that follows covers one TCR beta chain sequence. The antigen remains unidentified. Data came from immunoSEQ multiplex PCR; TCRdb stores just in-frame clones and leaves some out. The table has more than 150,000 clones, 90% seen once. The data originate from a study of T cell responses to AZD1222 COVID-19 vaccine. The study, taken as a whole, reports: It was only a handful of AZD1222 recipients who were seropositive at baseline. White British people made up most donors, females outnumbered males, and clonal diversity was possibly underestimated. Reports say nearly half of spike-specific TCRs go after unmutated variant regions.

The CDR3 spans 13 residues. V was pared by 0 bases and J by 5 bases, with 0 bases of the junction left unmatched. The chain recombines TRBV12-3 or TRBV12-4 with TRBJ2-5; 7 nucleotides line up with TRBD2. This sequence was found in an adult in good health. This sample comprised peripheral blood, obtained on day 0 of AZD1222 vaccination. CDR3 bases: TGTGCCAGCAGTTTAGCGGGGGGGGAGACCCAGTACTTC. The encoded protein is CASSLAGGETQYF.